The 27 T cell receptor beta chains below come from one sample, sequenced in a study of control samples from healthy donors and cancer patients. Sequenced by immunoSEQ multiplex PCR; TCRdb stores in-frame clones only, minus some. This table has 150,000 or so clones, 88% appearing once. Sequenced input: blood. Receptor source: a woman in her 30s in good health.

This clone was seen just once. The chain employs TRBV5-1 and TRBJ2-1; possible D gene TRBD2, 5 bases. The CDR3 covers 14 residues. V lost 5 bases to trimming and J lost 7 bases, with 16 bases between them. Germline-derived CDR1 and CDR2 are SGHRS and YFSETQ. CDR3 in DNA: TGCGCCAGCAGAAGGACGCCTAGGGAGAATGAGCAGTTCTTC. This translates into CASRRTPRENEQFF.

The gene calls are TRBV6-5 and TRBJ1-2; D is undetermined. The CDR3 totals 11 residues. Germline values: CDR1 MNHEY, CDR2 SVGAGI. Trimming stripped 8 bases from V and 4 bases from J, with 8 bases between. The CDR3 coding sequence is TGTGCCAGCGGAGAGACCTATGGCTACACCTTC. This sequence encodes CASGETYGYTF.

This clone was found once. This sequence joins TRBV14 and TRBJ2-5; D is perhaps TRBD2 (6 bases). V gave up 4 bases and J gave up 4 bases, with 13 bases separating them. CDR3 length: 14 amino acids. The germline CDR1 and CDR2 sequences are SGHDN and FVKESK. The CDR3 nucleotides are TGTGCCAGCAGCCCTCGACTAGGGCTAGAGACCCAGTACTTC. Encoded protein: CASSPRLGLETQYF.

The V gene is TRBV2, the J gene TRBJ2-1, with a possible D match to TRBD2 (6 bases). The germline V gene encodes CDR1 SNHLY and CDR2 FYNNEI. CDR3 length: 13 amino acids. Trimming left V 4 bases short and J 7 bases short, with 11 bases between. CDR3 region: CASSGRGGNEQFF. CDR3 sequence (DNA): TGTGCCAGCAGTGGGCGGGGTGGGAATGAGCAGTTCTTC.

Here the CDR3 reads CSARDRKDLHF. For the CDR3, the DNA is TGCAGTGCTAGAGATCGTAAGGACCTCCACTTT. The rearrangement uses TRBV20-1 and TRBJ1-6, with D hard to call. This CDR3 spans 11 amino acids. V lost 0 bases and J 15 bases, leaving 9 bases between the germline ends. From germline, CDR1 is DFQATT and CDR2 SNEGSKA (reference sequence).

V gene TRBV29-1 combines with J gene TRBJ2-3; 9 bases are shared with TRBD1. The J segment lost 3 bases and the V segment lost 5 bases, leaving 9 bases of the junction unmatched. CDR3 size: 15 residues. Germline V gene sequence: CDR1 SQVTM, CDR2 ANQGSEA. The CDR3 DNA reads as TGCAGCGTTAAATCCGGGACAGGGAGGACAGATACGCAGTATTTT. Translated: CSVKSGTGRTDTQYF.

CDR3 bases: TGTGCCAGCAGCCAAGAAGTCGCTAGCGGGAGAAATGAGCAGTTCTTC. It yields the protein CASSQEVASGRNEQFF. The chain carries TRBV4-2 and TRBJ2-1; 10 bases line up with TRBD2. Germline CDR1 LGHNA, CDR2 YNFKEQ. J was trimmed by 7 bases and V by 0 bases; bases with no gene match: 6. The CDR3 length is 16 residues.

This clone was observed a few times. V usage is TRBV19 and J usage is TRBJ1-2; TRBD1 is a possible D gene (6 bases). The V end lost 6 bases, the J end lost 4 bases, and 15 bases lay between the germline ends. Per germline, CDR1 LNHDA and CDR2 SQIVND (reference sequence). The CDR3 spans 14 residues. CDR3 residues: CASRSPGQTYGYTF. CDR3 DNA sequence: TGTGCCAGTAGGAGCCCAGGACAGACCTATGGCTACACCTTC.

In this sample, this clone turned up a few times. The rearrangement uses TRBV11-2 and TRBJ1-1; no clear D gene. The CDR3 spans 13 residues. Germline V gene sequence: CDR1 SGHAT, CDR2 FQNNGV. V was trimmed by 5 bases and J by 0 bases, leaving 7 bases between them. CDR3 in amino acids: CASSGGLNTEAFF. CDR3 sequence (DNA): TGTGCCAGCAGCGGCGGGCTGAACACTGAAGCTTTCTTT.

This chain links TRBV27 with TRBJ1-1; D perhaps matches TRBD1 (5 bases). CDR1 and CDR2 (germline): MNHEY, SMNVEV (reference sequence). Trimming removed 4 bases from V and 3 bases from J, with 21 bases in between. This CDR3 comprises 17 residues. The CDR3 sequence: CASSSPDKYRSHTEAFF. The CDR3 nucleotides read TGTGCCAGCAGTTCCCCCGACAAATACAGGAGTCACACTGAAGCTTTCTTT.

The V call is TRBV2, the J call TRBJ2-5; no firm D call. This CDR3 has 11 amino acids. Germline V gene sequence: CDR1 SNHLY, CDR2 FYNNEI. Trimming pared 6 bases from V and 5 bases from J, leaving 7 bases between. For the CDR3, the DNA is TGTGCCAGCAGGATTAAGGAGACCCAGTACTTC. It encodes CASRIKETQYF.

The rearrangement uses TRBV28 and TRBJ2-4; D may be TRBD1 (6 bases). This CDR3 has 19 residues. The V end was cut by 8 bases, the J end by 2 bases, with 28 bases between. Germline CDR1 is MDHEN and CDR2 is SYDVKM. CDR3 sequence (DNA): TGTGCCAGCTTTACAAGCCATTCAGACAGGCGGACTCCCAAAAACATTCAGTACTTC. This encodes CASFTSHSDRRTPKNIQYF.

The J gene is TRBJ2-3, the V gene TRBV28; the match to TRBD2 covers 7 bases. V gave up 3 bases and J gave up 3 bases; unmatched junction bases: 9. CDR3 length: 16 residues. CDR1 is MDHEN and CDR2 is SYDVKM in the germline V gene. The CDR3: CASSLGGRGGTDTQYF. The CDR3 DNA follows: TGTGCCAGCAGTTTGGGGGGGAGGGGAGGAACAGATACGCAGTATTTT.

CDR3 sequence: CASTQVEGYNSPLHF. DNA of the CDR3: TGTGCCAGCACACAGGTCGAGGGTTATAATTCACCCCTCCACTTT. The chain employs TRBV19 and TRBJ1-6; possible D gene TRBD1, 5 bases. This CDR3 is 15 amino acids long. In germline, CDR1 is LNHDA, CDR2 SQIVND (reference sequence). V was clipped by 9 bases and J by 4 bases, with 16 bases between them. The variable domain in full, completed from reference TRBV19 and TRBJ1-6, reads DGGITQSPKYLFRKEGQNVTLSCEQNLNHDAMYWYRQDPGQGLRLIYYSQIVNDFQKGDIAEGYSVSREKKESFPLTVTSAQKNPTAFYLCASTQVEGYNSPLHFGNGTRLTVT.

This chain connects TRBV6-5 to TRBJ2-7, with D unclear. Trimming took off 9 bases at V and 3 bases at J, with 9 bases between the two ends. The CDR3 length is 11 residues. The germline V gene encodes CDR1 MNHEY and CDR2 SVGAGI. The CDR3 is CASFDLYEQYF. In DNA form, the CDR3 reads TGTGCCAGTTTCGACCTCTACGAGCAGTACTTC.

The chain combines TRBV6-4 with TRBJ2-1, with a weak D call TRBD2 (5 bases). Trimming left V 5 bases short and J 0 bases short, with 14 bases between. Germline assignment: CDR1 MRHNA and CDR2 SNTAGT. The CDR3 totals 16 residues. CDR3 bases: TGTGCCAGCAGTACAGAGCGGTCGAGCTCCTACAATGAGCAGTTCTTC. This encodes CASSTERSSSYNEQFF.

Note on this clone: Compared with germline, one end of the junction differs, possibly owing to a read error. CDR3 sequence: CASSLDRRGGYTF. The CDR3 DNA follows: TGTGCCAGTAGTTTAGACAGGAGGGGTGGCTACACCTTC. The chain carries TRBV19 and TRBJ1-2, with D maybe TRBD1 (6 bases). The germline gives CDR1 LNHDA, CDR2 SQIVND (reference sequence). CDR3 size: 13 residues.

This clone came up once. The chain carries TRBV5-1 and TRBJ1-5; TRBD1 might be the D (5 bases). The V gene's germline CDR1 is SGHRS and CDR2 YFSETQ. V lost 0 bases to trimming and J lost 6 bases, with 10 bases between them. The CDR3 runs 14 residues. In DNA, the CDR3 is TGCGCCAGCAGCTTGGGGGGGAATGGTCAGCCCCAGCATTTT. It is translated as CASSLGGNGQPQHF.

This chain connects TRBV6-5 to TRBJ1-2; a possible D gene is TRBD1 (5 bases). Trimming stripped 8 bases from V and 7 bases from J, with 17 bases between. The CDR3 has 13 residues. Germline V gene lookup returns CDR1 MNHEY and CDR2 SVGAGI. The CDR3 spells CASRPGGVSGYTF. CDR3 bases: TGTGCCAGCCGCCCGGGGGGGGTCTCTGGCTACACCTTC.

The rearrangement uses TRBV5-1 and TRBJ1-1; 8 bases map to TRBD1. Germline values: CDR1 SGHRS, CDR2 YFSETQ. This CDR3 contains 15 residues. Losses at the gene ends were 3 bases for V and 0 bases for J; bases not matched to a gene: 4. CDR3 protein: CASSSRTGLNTEAFF. CDR3 nucleotides: TGCGCCAGCAGCTCCCGGACAGGGCTGAACACTGAAGCTTTCTTT. The full variable domain, with the rest looked up from reference TRBV5-1 and TRBJ1-1, is KAGVTQTPRYLIKTRGQQVTLSCSPISGHRSVSWYQQTPGQGLQFLFEYFSETQRNKGNFPGRFSGRQFSNSRSEMNVSTLELGDSALYLCASSSRTGLNTEAFFGQGTRLTVV.

The J gene is TRBJ1-2, the V gene TRBV9; D uncertain. Germline V lookup: CDR1 SGDLS, CDR2 YYNGEE. V was pared by 3 bases and J by 5 bases, with 8 bases between. The CDR3 is 12 residues long. The CDR3 DNA reads TGTGCCAGCAGCGGGCGGAGATATGGCTACACCTTC. Residues: CASSGRRYGYTF.

This clone showed up just a few times. The chain joins TRBV10-3 to TRBJ2-5, with D perhaps being TRBD1 or TRBD2 (6 bases each). Germline CDR1 ENHRY, CDR2 SYGVKD. With 0 bases removed from V and 7 bases from J, the gap between germline ends came to 12 bases. The CDR3 has 14 amino acids. CDR3 DNA sequence: TGTGCCATCAGTGAGTCCCGGGGGCAGGTGACCCAGTACTTC. Translated: CAISESRGQVTQYF.

The chain is built from TRBV28 and TRBJ1-2; 7 nucleotides align to TRBD1. J lost 8 bases, V lost 6 bases, and 12 bases had no gene match. The CDR3 is 14 amino acids. In germline, CDR1 is MDHEN, CDR2 SYDVKM. CDR3 amino acids: CASSPPGQGGGYTF. In DNA form, the CDR3 reads TGTGCCAGCAGCCCCCCGGGGCAGGGGGGCGGCTACACCTTC.

On this clone itself: This sample includes further DNA sequences coding for the same CDR3. The CDR3: CASSPSSSYEQYF. In DNA, the CDR3 is TGTGCCAGCAGCCCCTCTAGCTCCTACGAGCAGTACTTC. V is TRBV7-9 and J is TRBJ2-7, with D unclear. V gave up 5 bases and J gave up 0 bases, with 8 bases separating them. The length of the CDR3 is 13 residues. The germline gives CDR1 SEHNR, CDR2 FQNEAQ (reference sequence).

This chain joins TRBV6-5 and TRBJ2-2, with no clear D. CDR3 size: 14 residues. V lost 2 bases to trimming and J lost 4 bases, with 8 bases between them. Per germline, CDR1 MNHEY and CDR2 SVGAGI. CDR3 sequence: CASSYTTPTGELFF. DNA of the CDR3: TGTGCCAGCAGTTACACGACACCCACCGGGGAGCTGTTTTTT.

The rearrangement uses TRBV3-1 (or the pseudogene TRBV3-2) and TRBJ1-1; D remains unclear. The germline CDR1 and CDR2 sequences are LGHDT and YNNKEL (reference sequence). The ends were cut back, 0 bases at V and 6 bases at J, with 11 bases in the middle. CDR3 size: 14 residues. The CDR3, as DNA: TGTGCCAGCAGCCAAGAATTAGCGTCCCCTGAAGCTTTCTTT. It yields the protein CASSQELASPEAFF.

The CDR3, as DNA: TGCGCCAGCAGCATACGCCCTCCGACAGGGACGGCCTACAATGAGCAGTTCTTC. As protein: CASSIRPPTGTAYNEQFF. This chain connects TRBV4-1 to TRBJ2-1; 7 bases align to TRBD1. V dropped 5 bases and J dropped 2; count of bases not matched to a gene: 15. Germline CDR1 and CDR2: MGHRA and YSYEKL. The CDR3 loop spans 18 amino acids.